A single sample is the source of the 28 T cell receptor beta chains below, sequenced in a study of CD8 T cells in Susac syndrome. RNA amounts of about 0.5 to 1 ug underwent reverse transcription with random hexamers. TCRdb reprocessed the immunoSEQ multiplex PCR reads with MiXCR, giving one entry per CDR3 protein. The sample lists hundreds of thousands of distinct CDR3 sequences, 85% occurring once. Sequences were obtained from CD8+ T cells from PBMCs. The receptors originated from a human donor with multiple sclerosis.

The chain is built from TRBV7-6 and TRBJ2-7; D uncertain. This CDR3 region has 14 residues. V lost 1 base to trimming and J lost 0 bases, with 7 bases between them. CDR1 and CDR2 (germline): SGHVS, FNYEAQ. CDR3 protein: CASSLEPASYEQYF. DNA for the CDR3: TGTGCCAGCAGCTTAGAGCCAGCCTCCTACGAGCAGTACTTC.

This rearrangement joins TRBV11-2 to TRBJ1-1; TRBD1 is a possible D gene (5 bases). Looked up from germline, CDR1 is SGHAT and CDR2 is FQNNGV. V was pared by 0 bases and J by 1 base, with 12 bases between. There are 16 residues in the CDR3. The DNA of the CDR3 is TGTGCCAGCAGCTTAGATCCAAGGGACTCGAACACTGAAGCTTTCTTT. Its protein product is CASSLDPRDSNTEAFF.

V and J are TRBV2 and TRBJ2-7; tentatively, D is TRBD2 (5 bases). Deletions cut 1 base from V and 3 bases from J, with 10 bases between. Germline V gives CDR1 SNHLY, CDR2 FYNNEI. The length of the CDR3 is 14 residues. The chain's CDR3 is CASSEEVSVYEQYF. In DNA form, the CDR3 reads TGTGCCAGCAGTGAAGAGGTTAGCGTCTACGAGCAGTACTTC.

V and J are TRBV19 and TRBJ1-5; D is ambiguous. Germline lookup yields CDR1 LNHDA and CDR2 SQIVND (reference sequence). The CDR3 length is 13 residues. V was clipped by 5 bases and J by 6 bases, with 11 bases between them. CDR3 loop: CASSLSVSQPQHF. In nucleotides, the CDR3 is TGTGCCAGTAGTCTATCAGTTTCTCAGCCCCAGCATTTT. The full variable domain, with the rest looked up from reference TRBV19 and TRBJ1-5, is DGGITQSPKYLFRKEGQNVTLSCEQNLNHDAMYWYRQDPGQGLRLIYYSQIVNDFQKGDIAEGYSVSREKKESFPLTVTSAQKNPTAFYLCASSLSVSQPQHFGDGTRLSIL.

This chain connects TRBV6-2 or TRBV6-3 to TRBJ2-7; a possible D gene is TRBD2 (6 bases). CDR1 and CDR2 from the germline V gene are MNHEY and SVGEGT. Deletions cut 4 bases from V and 2 bases from J, with 15 bases between. The CDR3 is made up of 15 amino acids. The CDR3 nucleotides are TGTGCCAGCAGTTCTCCCGGGACTTACGCCTACGAGCAGTACTTC. Residues: CASSSPGTYAYEQYF.

In its sample, this clonotype was seen once. V is TRBV30 and J is TRBJ2-5; 8 nucleotides line up with TRBD2. The CDR3 length is 14 residues. Germline trimming cut 1 base from V and 5 bases from J; bases unmatched to any gene: 6. Germline CDR1 reads GTSNPN; CDR2 reads SVGIG (reference sequence). The CDR3 DNA follows: TGTGCCTGGAGTGAGGGCCGGGGGGGTGAGACCCAGTACTTC. This sequence encodes CAWSEGRGGETQYF.

This clonotype has just one count. The chain recombines TRBV19 with TRBJ1-5; no clear D. CDR3 size: 15 residues. The germline gives CDR1 LNHDA, CDR2 SQIVND (reference sequence). V shed 4 bases and J shed 0 bases, with 10 bases lying between them. The CDR3 sequence: CASSKRPDSNQPQHF. The CDR3, as DNA: TGTGCCAGTAGTAAGCGGCCGGATAGCAATCAGCCCCAGCATTTT.

The V and J genes are TRBV27 and TRBJ2-7, with 13 nucleotides matching TRBD2. The J segment lost 5 bases and the V segment lost 4 bases, leaving 5 bases of the junction unmatched. The CDR3 has 15 amino acids. CDR1 is MNHEY and CDR2 is SMNVEV in the germline V gene (reference sequence). The CDR3 DNA sequence: TGTGCCAGCAGTTCGGGGACTAGCGGGAAGGACGAGCAGTACTTC. Its protein product is CASSSGTSGKDEQYF.

The chain recombines TRBV4-3 with TRBJ1-3; 7 bases are a match to TRBD1. Trimming cost V 0 bases and J 2 bases; bases outside gene matches: 7. The CDR3 consists of 17 residues. Germline V gene lookup returns CDR1 LGHNA and CDR2 YSLEER. The CDR3 sequence is CASSQEGDRATGNTIYF. DNA for the CDR3: TGCGCCAGCAGCCAAGAAGGCGACAGGGCCACTGGAAACACCATATATTTT.

This clonotype came up a few times. The genes are TRBV6-1 and TRBJ1-1; no reliable D call. Germline V CDR1 and CDR2: MNHNS, SASEGT. Deletions cut 8 bases from V and 0 bases from J, with 10 bases between. The CDR3 is 13 residues long. DNA for the CDR3: TGTGCCAGCGCTTTGGCAATGAACACTGAAGCTTTCTTT. As protein: CASALAMNTEAFF.

The CDR3 coding sequence is TGTGCCAGCAGTTTAAGTAGCGGGATCTCCTACGAGCAGTACTTC. Protein sequence: CASSLSSGISYEQYF. V usage is TRBV27 and J usage is TRBJ2-7, with TRBD2 matching over 8 bases. The germline V gene encodes CDR1 MNHEY and CDR2 SMNVEV (reference sequence). With 2 bases clipped from V and 0 bases from J, the junction kept 3 bases outside the gene matches. The CDR3 contains 15 residues.

The rearrangement joins TRBV27 to TRBJ1-4; 9 bases agree with TRBD1. CDR3 length: 15 residues. Germline loops: CDR1 MNHEY, CDR2 SMNVEV (reference sequence). The V and J ends lost 8 bases and 7 bases, in that order; junction bases with no gene match: 11. CDR3 in DNA: TGTGCCAGCTGTTCCGGGACAGGGCTTTCTGAAAAACTGTTTTTT. Its translation: CASCSGTGLSEKLFF.

The chain is built from TRBV10-1 and TRBJ2-1; 10 positions match TRBD2. Germline trimming cut 4 bases from V and 10 bases from J; bases unmatched to any gene: 10. Per germline, CDR1 WNHNN and CDR2 SYGVQD (reference sequence). CDR3 length: 15 residues. CDR3 region: CASSGEREGPKEQFF. CDR3 coding DNA: TGCGCCAGCAGTGGGGAGCGGGAGGGCCCGAAGGAGCAGTTCTTC.

This clonotype was counted once. The chain combines TRBV9 with TRBJ2-1; D possibly corresponds to TRBD2 (6 bases). V dropped 4 bases and J dropped 7 bases, with 18 bases sitting between them. This CDR3 comprises 15 residues. Germline V CDR1 and CDR2: SGDLS, YYNGEE. The DNA of the CDR3 is TGTGCCAGCAGCTCTACAGGAGGGTCTGGGAATGAGCAGTTCTTC. Encoded protein: CASSSTGGSGNEQFF.

This chain joins TRBV7-8 and TRBJ2-1, with D possibly being TRBD2 (5 bases). The CDR3 spans 15 residues. Trimming shortened V by 4 bases and J by 5 bases, and 15 bases separated the two germline ends. Germline V gene lookup returns CDR1 SGHVS and CDR2 FQNEAQ. The CDR3 is CASSSSLGPNNEQFF. The CDR3 DNA reads as TGTGCCAGCAGCTCGTCACTAGGGCCGAACAATGAGCAGTTCTTC.

The rearrangement links TRBV2 to TRBJ2-7; D is possibly TRBD1 (5 bases). Germline V gene lookup returns CDR1 SNHLY and CDR2 FYNNEI. The CDR3 is made up of 15 amino acids. Between the trimmed V and J ends, which lost 8 bases and 3 bases, there was a span of 20 bases. CDR3 sequence: CASGEIDREYYEQYF. For the CDR3, the DNA is TGTGCCAGCGGCGAGATAGACAGAGAGTACTACGAGCAGTACTTC.

The V call is TRBV30, the J call TRBJ1-4; the match to TRBD1 covers 8 bases. CDR3 length equals 14 residues. V lost 4 bases to trimming and J lost 7 bases; unmatched junction nucleotides: 8. Per germline, CDR1 GTSNPN and CDR2 SVGIG (reference sequence). The CDR3 sequence is CAWNTGQGGEKLFF. Written as DNA, the CDR3 is TGTGCCTGGAACACCGGACAGGGAGGTGAAAAACTGTTTTTT.

The CDR3 region is CASSYSMLLDREETQYF. CDR3 sequence (DNA): TGTGCCAGCAGTTACTCGATGTTGTTGGACAGGGAGGAGACCCAGTACTTC. The gene calls are TRBV6-5 and TRBJ2-5, with TRBD1 identical over 8 bases. The germline V gene has CDR1 MNHEY and CDR2 SVGAGI. CDR3 length: 17 amino acids. Trimming at V came to 0 bases and at J to 5 bases, leaving 11 bases not matched to a gene.

This clonotype was seen a handful of times. J is TRBJ2-3 and V is TRBV7-2; 9 bases are a match to TRBD2. The trim removed 5 bases at V and 4 bases at J, leaving 7 bases unmatched. Germline CDR1 SGHTA, CDR2 FQGNSA. This CDR3 contains 15 residues. In nucleotides, the CDR3 is TGTGCCAGCAGCCCCCCCGGCGGGAGGGCAGATACGCAGTATTTT. This gives the protein CASSPPGGRADTQYF.

J is TRBJ2-7 and V is TRBV20-1; possibly TRBD1 for D (5 bases). Per germline, CDR1 DFQATT and CDR2 SNEGSKA (reference sequence). The CDR3 runs 13 residues. This chain's CDR3 is CSAQGLDSYEQYF. For the CDR3, the DNA is TGCAGCGCCCAGGGCCTAGATTCCTACGAGCAGTACTTC.

V gene TRBV11-3 combines with J gene TRBJ2-1; D unresolved. Germline lookup yields CDR1 SGHNT and CDR2 YENEEA. V lost 1 base to trimming and J lost 5 bases, with 12 bases between them. This CDR3 contains 15 residues. As DNA, the CDR3 is TGTGCCAGCAGCTTAGCCCCTAACATCAACAATGAGCAGTTCTTC. It yields the protein CASSLAPNINNEQFF.

The chain employs TRBV7-9 and TRBJ1-2; no firm D call. CDR3 length: 14 amino acids. The germline V gene encodes CDR1 SEHNR and CDR2 FQNEAQ (reference sequence). The V end lost 8 bases, the J end lost 0 bases, and 13 bases lay between the germline ends. The CDR3 bases are TGTGCCAGCGGGGAGGCGCTGGCTAACTATGGCTACACCTTC. Its protein is CASGEALANYGYTF. Full variable domain (missing parts from reference TRBV7-9 and TRBJ1-2): DTGVSQNPRHKITKRGQNVTFRCDPISEHNRLYWYRQTLGQGPEFLTYFQNEAQLEKSRLLSDRFSAERPKGSFSTLEIQRTEQGDSAMYLCASGEALANYGYTFGSGTRLTVV.

The chain combines TRBV30 with TRBJ2-1; 10 bases agree with TRBD2. Looked up from germline, CDR1 is GTSNPN and CDR2 is SVGIG (reference sequence). V shed 4 bases, J shed 6 bases, and the junction held 9 bases outside the gene matches. This CDR3 is 15 amino acids long. Here the CDR3 reads CAWNQGTSAFNEQFF. The CDR3 DNA reads as TGTGCCTGGAACCAGGGGACTAGCGCATTCAATGAGCAGTTCTTC.

The chain employs TRBV5-6 and TRBJ2-7; D might be TRBD1 (5 bases). The CDR3 is 15 amino acids. Germline CDR1 reads SGHDT; CDR2 reads YYEEEE. Trimming took off 1 base at V and 3 bases at J, with 14 bases between the two ends. The CDR3 DNA sequence: TGTGCCAGCAGCTTGCTGGGGCTTGGGTTCTACGAGCAGTACTTC. Its translation: CASSLLGLGFYEQYF.

The rearrangement uses TRBV4-3 and TRBJ2-1; possibly TRBD1 for D (6 bases). The CDR3 extends over 14 amino acids. In germline, CDR1 is LGHNA, CDR2 YSLEER. Trimming left V 1 base short and J 8 bases short, with 12 bases between. CDR3: CASSQATGGYEQFF. The CDR3 bases are TGCGCCAGCAGCCAAGCGACAGGTGGCTATGAGCAGTTCTTC.

This clonotype showed up just once. This chain uses TRBV29-1 with TRBJ1-1; 7 bases fit TRBD1. The J segment lost 3 bases and the V segment lost 3 bases, leaving 7 bases of the junction unmatched. Germline V gene sequence: CDR1 SQVTM, CDR2 ANQGSEA. This CDR3 comprises 14 residues. The CDR3 here is CSVDTTGFYTEAFF. The CDR3 nucleotides read TGCAGCGTTGATACGACAGGGTTTTACACTGAAGCTTTCTTT.

This chain joins TRBV6-2 or TRBV6-3 and TRBJ2-5, with 12 bases aligning to TRBD2. The V and J ends lost 6 bases and 0 bases, in that order; junction bases with no gene match: 5. The CDR3 is 16 amino acids. Germline CDR1 is MNHEY and CDR2 is SVGEGT. In DNA, the CDR3 is TGTGCCAGCAGCCGACTAGCGGGAGAGCACCAAGAGACCCAGTACTTC. Encoded protein: CASSRLAGEHQETQYF.

The chain recombines TRBV3-1 with TRBJ2-3; 12 bases agree with TRBD1. Germline V gives CDR1 LGHDT, CDR2 YNNKEL (reference sequence). After removal of 6 bases from V and 3 bases from J, the junction contained 4 bases not matched to a gene. The CDR3 runs 15 residues. In DNA form, the CDR3 reads TGTGCCAGCAGTCGGGACAGGGGGCGAACAGATACGCAGTATTTT. Protein product: CASSRDRGRTDTQYF.